The 27 T cell receptor beta chains below all came from one sample that was sequenced in a study of beta chain features in type 1 diabetes. Study-level points and caveats: TCRB CDR3 length was moderately but significantly reduced in all four CD4+ subsets of Type 1 diabetes patients.

For these TCRs, the target antigens are not known. TCRB transcripts that were expressed got sequenced, as all of the isolated RNA had been reverse transcribed. This table comes from immunoSEQ multiplex PCR, and its TCRdb copy is limited to in-frame clones, with some not included. The sample has roughly 260,000 clones; around 21% are singletons. Source material: naive CD4+ T cells from blood. The source is a woman aged 40-49 years with type 1 diabetes.

The rearrangement uses TRBV5-1 and TRBJ2-6, with 10 nucleotides matching TRBD2. Germline V gene lookup returns CDR1 SGHRS and CDR2 YFSETQ. Losses at the gene ends were 0 bases for V and 0 bases for J; bases not matched to a gene: 3. This CDR3 contains 18 residues. CDR3 amino acids: CASSLELAGISGANVLTF. The CDR3, as DNA: TGCGCCAGCAGCTTGGAACTAGCGGGAATCTCTGGGGCCAACGTCCTGACTTTC.

This chain uses TRBV29-1 with TRBJ1-5, with D hard to call. The CDR3 length is 12 residues. The germline CDR1 and CDR2 sequences are SQVTM and ANQGSEA. Trimming took off 5 bases at V and 4 bases at J, with 9 bases between the two ends. CDR3 in amino acids: CSVRAPNQPQHF. The CDR3 coding sequence is TGCAGCGTTCGCGCCCCAAATCAGCCCCAGCATTTT.

This clone has only a few counts. The rearrangement uses TRBV7-2 and TRBJ2-5; a weak D match, TRBD2 (6 bases). Trimming removed 0 bases from V and 4 bases from J, with 9 bases in between. Per germline, CDR1 SGHTA and CDR2 FQGNSA. The CDR3 has 14 amino acids. CDR3 DNA: TGTGCCAGCAGCTTAGCGGGAGGAGCAGAGACCCAGTACTTC. As protein: CASSLAGGAETQYF. Complete variable domain (other parts from reference TRBV7-2 and TRBJ2-5): GAGVSQSPSNKVTEKGKDVELRCDPISGHTALYWYRQSLGQGLEFLIYFQGNSAPDKSGLPSDRFSAERTGGSVSTLTIQRTQQEDSAVYLCASSLAGGAETQYFGPGTRLLVL.

This clone turned up a few times. V is TRBV29-1 and J is TRBJ2-1; no reliable D call. This CDR3 is 15 amino acids long. Looked up from germline, CDR1 is SQVTM and CDR2 is ANQGSEA. Trimming removed 6 bases from V and 0 bases from J, with 15 bases in between. The CDR3 coding sequence is TGCAGCGTCGGTTTCCTTGGTATCTCCTACAATGAGCAGTTCTTC. Protein sequence: CSVGFLGISYNEQFF.

This chain links TRBV18 with TRBJ1-2; 7 positions match TRBD1. V shed 3 bases, J shed 7 bases, and the junction held 14 bases outside the gene matches. The CDR3 totals 16 residues. Germline V CDR1 and CDR2: KGHSH, LQKENI. CDR3: CASSPVNARQGPGYTF. The CDR3, as DNA: TGTGCCAGCTCACCCGTGAACGCTAGACAGGGCCCTGGCTACACCTTC.

V gene TRBV9 combines with J gene TRBJ2-6; 7 bases are a match to TRBD2. V lost 9 bases and J lost 2; bases outside the gene matches: 17. Germline loops: CDR1 SGDLS, CDR2 YYNGEE. The CDR3 consists of 18 residues. This CDR3 reads CATTRLAEGGPGANVLTF. Here the CDR3 DNA reads TGTGCCACCACTCGCCTCGCGGAGGGAGGGCCTGGGGCCAACGTCCTGACTTTC.

There are a few counts of this clone. The chain recombines TRBV7-9 with TRBJ1-5, with D possibly TRBD1 on 5 matching bases. V was clipped by 0 bases and J by 7 bases, with 13 bases between them. Germline V lookup: CDR1 SEHNR, CDR2 FQNEAQ (reference sequence). The CDR3 has 15 amino acids. Here the CDR3 reads CASSLAEGLGQPQHF. The CDR3 nucleotides read TGTGCCAGCAGCTTAGCGGAGGGGCTGGGACAGCCCCAGCATTTT.

The chain joins TRBV29-1 to TRBJ2-3, with D uncertain. The CDR3 totals 13 residues. CDR1 SQVTM and CDR2 ANQGSEA come from the germline V gene. The ends were cut back, 4 bases at V and 2 bases at J, with 10 bases in the middle. This CDR3 is CSVAPRFTDTQYF. In nucleotides, the CDR3 is TGCAGCGTTGCGCCCAGGTTCACAGATACGCAGTATTTT.

This clone was seen a few times. The rearrangement uses TRBV27 and TRBJ2-1, with D unresolved. CDR1 is MNHEY and CDR2 is SMNVEV in the germline V gene (reference sequence). The CDR3 runs 11 residues. V was trimmed by 7 bases and J by 2 bases, leaving 3 bases between them. The CDR3 reads CASTPYNEQFF. The CDR3 DNA is TGTGCCAGCACTCCCTACAATGAGCAGTTCTTC.

The V call is TRBV18, the J call TRBJ2-7; maybe TRBD1 (6 bases). The V gene lost 2 bases and the J gene lost 5 bases, with 10 bases spanning the gap. Germline CDR1 reads KGHSH; CDR2 reads LQKENI. This CDR3 region has 13 residues. The CDR3 DNA reads TGTGCCAGCTCACCAAACAGGGTCAACGAGCAGTACTTC. It yields the protein CASSPNRVNEQYF.

This clone was observed a few times. This rearrangement joins TRBV2 to TRBJ1-1, with D hard to call. Trimming cost V 7 bases and J 7 bases, with 10 bases left between them. The CDR3 contains 11 residues. In germline, CDR1 is SNHLY, CDR2 FYNNEI. In DNA form, the CDR3 reads TGTGCCAGCATACTTGGGAGTGAAGCTTTCTTT. This codes for CASILGSEAFF.

The J gene is TRBJ2-5, the V gene TRBV19; possible D gene TRBD1, 6 bases. Germline lookup yields CDR1 LNHDA and CDR2 SQIVND (reference sequence). The CDR3 extends over 15 amino acids. Trimming pared 6 bases from V and 0 bases from J, leaving 14 bases between. CDR3 loop: CASRSRDIYQETQYF. CDR3 DNA: TGTGCCAGTAGATCCCGGGACATCTACCAAGAGACCCAGTACTTC.

Concerning this clone itself: The same CDR3 arises from other DNA sequences in this sample as well. The chain carries TRBV18 and TRBJ1-1, with TRBD1 matching over 7 bases. J gave up 6 bases and V 1 base, and 2 bases lay outside the gene matches. Germline CDR1 is KGHSH and CDR2 is LQKENI. The CDR3 loop spans 13 amino acids. CDR3 sequence reads: CASSPQGASEAFF. CDR3 coding DNA: TGTGCCAGCTCACCACAGGGGGCCTCTGAAGCTTTCTTT. The full variable domain, its missing parts supplied by reference TRBV18 and TRBJ1-1, is NAGVMQNPRHLVRRRGQEARLRCSPMKGHSHVYWYRQLPEEGLKFMVYLQKENIIDESGMPKERFSAEFPKEGPSILRIQQVVRGDSAAYFCASSPQGASEAFFGQGTRLTVV.

The table lists this clone with a few counts. This chain joins TRBV7-9 and TRBJ1-1; 7 nucleotides align to TRBD1. The CDR3 has 14 residues. Germline CDR1 is SEHNR and CDR2 is FQNEAQ (reference sequence). V lost 0 bases to trimming and J lost 4 bases; unmatched junction nucleotides: 2. CDR3 residues: CASSLAEGATEAFF. The CDR3 DNA reads as TGTGCCAGCAGCTTAGCGGAGGGGGCCACTGAAGCTTTCTTT.

This clone was seen just once. The chain links TRBV7-2 to TRBJ1-2, with TRBD1 as a possible D gene (6 bases). V lost 4 bases and J 8 bases, leaving 14 bases between the germline ends. This CDR3 has 13 amino acids. Germline V gives CDR1 SGHTA, CDR2 FQGNSA. CDR3 nucleotide sequence: TGTGCCAGCAGCTCCCCGGACAGAGGGGGCTACACCTTC. Protein product: CASSSPDRGGYTF.

The rearrangement links TRBV30 to TRBJ2-5; perhaps TRBD2 as D (5 bases). The CDR3 consists of 13 residues. Germline values: CDR1 GTSNPN, CDR2 SVGIG (reference sequence). Trimming shortened V by 5 bases and J by 1 base, and 11 bases separated the two germline ends. DNA of the CDR3: TGTGCCTGGGATAAGCGGCTCCAAGAGACCCAGTACTTC. Translating it yields CAWDKRLQETQYF.

This clone was recorded a few times. The chain couples TRBV28 to TRBJ1-2; TRBD1 matches 8 bases. Germline loops: CDR1 MDHEN, CDR2 SYDVKM. The CDR3 runs 12 residues. Unmatched junction bases numbered 3, after V lost 5 bases and J lost 7 bases. This CDR3 is CASSRTGTGYTF. For the CDR3, the DNA is TGTGCCAGCAGTCGGACAGGGACTGGCTACACCTTC.

J is TRBJ1-6 and V is TRBV6-5; D not certain. The V gene lost 4 bases and the J gene lost 8 bases, with 9 bases spanning the gap. The CDR3 extends over 13 amino acids. CDR1 is MNHEY, CDR2 SVGAGI, per germline. CDR3 DNA sequence: TGTGCCAGCAGTTCCGCGATCTATTCACCCCTCCACTTT. Translated, it gives CASSSAIYSPLHF.

V and J are TRBV7-8 and TRBJ2-1, with TRBD1 matching 8 bases. Germline loops: CDR1 SGHVS, CDR2 FQNEAQ. The V and J ends lost 3 bases and 4 bases, in that order; junction bases with no gene match: 5. The CDR3 sequence is 15 residues long. CDR3 in amino acids: CASSFPGQEYNEQFF. The CDR3 region has the DNA TGTGCCAGCAGCTTTCCGGGACAGGAGTACAATGAGCAGTTCTTC.

This clone was seen a few times. The chain couples TRBV9 to TRBJ1-1, with D maybe TRBD1 (5 bases). Trimming cost V 0 bases and J 1 base, with 7 bases left between them. Germline CDR1 SGDLS, CDR2 YYNGEE. This CDR3 is 14 amino acids long. In nucleotides, the CDR3 is TGTGCCAGCAGCGTAGGACAGTGGAACACTGAAGCTTTCTTT. Translated: CASSVGQWNTEAFF.

The chain recombines TRBV7-9 with TRBJ2-5, with D perhaps TRBD1 (6 bases). Between the trimmed V and J ends, which lost 6 bases and 5 bases, there was a span of 13 bases. The CDR3 has 13 amino acids. Germline-derived CDR1 and CDR2 are SEHNR and FQNEAQ (reference sequence). CDR3 loop: CASRSTGKETQYF. In DNA form, the CDR3 reads TGTGCCAGCAGGAGTACAGGGAAGGAGACCCAGTACTTC.

The rearrangement links TRBV30 to TRBJ1-5, with D uncertain. The ends were cut back, 5 bases at V and 3 bases at J, with 11 bases in the middle. The CDR3 has 13 residues. Germline V gene lookup returns CDR1 GTSNPN and CDR2 SVGIG (reference sequence). The CDR3 here is CAWAGGLNQPQHF. The CDR3 coding sequence is TGTGCCTGGGCGGGAGGACTCAATCAGCCCCAGCATTTT.

V is TRBV29-1 and J is TRBJ2-1; D perhaps matches TRBD2 (5 bases). The germline V and J ends were trimmed by 4 bases and 2 bases, with 12 bases remaining between them. CDR1 is SQVTM, CDR2 ANQGSEA, per germline. The CDR3 runs to 14 residues. CDR3 sequence: CSVGAAGTYNEQFF. In DNA form, the CDR3 reads TGCAGCGTTGGAGCGGCAGGCACCTACAATGAGCAGTTCTTC.

The rearrangement uses TRBV28 and TRBJ2-7; D is unclear. The V end was cut by 1 base, the J end by 2 bases, with 9 bases between. The CDR3 has 14 amino acids. Germline values: CDR1 MDHEN, CDR2 SYDVKM. The CDR3 nucleotides read TGTGCCAGCAGTTTATTTGGCAATACCTACGAGCAGTACTTC. It specifies CASSLFGNTYEQYF.

This clone was counted only a few times. This rearrangement joins TRBV5-1 to TRBJ2-2; 7 nucleotides line up with TRBD2. Germline V gives CDR1 SGHRS, CDR2 YFSETQ. J was trimmed by 2 bases and V by 4 bases; bases with no gene match: 5. There are 15 residues in the CDR3. The CDR3 DNA sequence: TGCGCCAGCAGCGCGACTAGCTTTAACACCGGGGAGCTGTTTTTT. It translates to CASSATSFNTGELFF. Full variable domain (rest looked up from reference TRBV5-1 and TRBJ2-2): KAGVTQTPRYLIKTRGQQVTLSCSPISGHRSVSWYQQTPGQGLQFLFEYFSETQRNKGNFPGRFSGRQFSNSRSEMNVSTLELGDSALYLCASSATSFNTGELFFGEGSRLTVL.

In this sample, this clone turned up a few times. The rearrangement links TRBV6-6 to TRBJ2-2, with 9 bases aligning to TRBD1. The CDR3 length is 16 residues. CDR1 is MNHNY and CDR2 is SVGAGI in the germline V gene (reference sequence). V shed 8 bases and J 5 bases; nucleotides not matched to a gene: 12. This CDR3 reads CASGGGDRERTGELFF. The CDR3 DNA reads TGTGCCAGCGGAGGTGGGGACAGGGAGAGGACCGGGGAGCTGTTTTTT.

The chain uses TRBV28 and TRBJ2-7, with TRBD1 matching over 8 bases. The V segment lost 8 bases and the J segment 0 bases; nucleotides outside the gene matches: 3. Germline CDR1 is MDHEN and CDR2 is SYDVKM. The CDR3 sequence is 13 residues long. The CDR3 nucleotides are TGTGCCAGCCAGGGGGCACCCTCCTACGAGCAGTACTTC. Translating it yields CASQGAPSYEQYF.